This entry concerns a single T cell receptor (beta chain). The record originates from a study of control samples from healthy donors and cancer patients. Profiled with immunoSEQ multiplex PCR; TCRdb holds only in-frame clones, not every one. The sample yields 100,000 to 150,000 clones, 75% to 95% seen once. V was shortened by 5 bases and J by 1 base, with 17 bases between the two germline ends. CDR1 and CDR2 (germline): SGHNT, YENEEA. This CDR3 has 16 amino acids. The sample consisted of blood. The gene calls are TRBV11-3 and TRBJ1-1; TRBD1 might be the D (6 bases). This clonotype originated in a man aged 35 to 55 in good health. CDR3 DNA sequence: TGTGCCAGCAGCGCCTCAACAGGGAAGGGGAACACTGAAGCTTTCTTT. It is translated as CASSASTGKGNTEAFF.